This T cell receptor (beta chain) appears in the sequencing data of a study of CD4 and CD8 cells across lung adenocarcinoma regions. Each CDR3 protein gets one entry after TCRdb re-called the PCR reads with MiXCR. This sample has tens of thousands of distinct CDR3 sequences, with approximately 54% found just once. The CDR3 length is 14 residues. Germline V gene sequence: CDR1 MNHEY, CDR2 SMNVEV (reference sequence). The patients had localized lung adenocarcinoma, a non-small cell subtype. This chain connects TRBV27 to TRBJ2-1, with a weak D call TRBD2 (6 bases). The J call may be incorrect, as the DNA end agrees better with TRBJ2-7. The source of this sequence is a female donor with lung adenocarcinoma. The CD4 and CD8 labels of this study may be unreliable. Sequencing was performed on CD8+ T cells from the center of a lung tumor. The CDR3 bases are TGTGCCAGCAGTTTACGAACTGCGGGGATCGAGCAGTACTTC. This sequence encodes CASSLRTAGIEQYF.